This T cell receptor beta chain was sequenced in a study of identical twins. This clonotype was counted many times. Its specificity is not known. Every donor was a healthy Caucasian. Via MiXCR, TCRdb re-called the 5' RACE reads, giving one row per CDR3 protein. The sample lists roughly 290,000 distinct CDR3 sequences; more than 6.5% were seen once. Findings of the study overall: Abundant beta clonotypes from cord blood had fewer insertions, unlike memory repertoires, which showed none.

The data also belong to a second study, concerning yellow fever vaccine responses in identical twins.

The sequenced sample was memory (CD45RO+) T cells sorted from blood. The clonotype originates from a woman younger than 35 in good health.

The DNA of the CDR3 is TGCGCCAGCAGAGGGACGGCAGATACGCAGTATTTT. Amino acid sequence: CASRGTADTQYF. The genes are TRBV4-1 and TRBJ2-3; D possibly matches TRBD1 or TRBD2 (5 bases each). Looked up from germline, CDR1 is MGHRA and CDR2 is YSYEKL. V was cut by 6 bases and J by 4 bases, with 8 bases left in between. The CDR3 consists of 12 residues.